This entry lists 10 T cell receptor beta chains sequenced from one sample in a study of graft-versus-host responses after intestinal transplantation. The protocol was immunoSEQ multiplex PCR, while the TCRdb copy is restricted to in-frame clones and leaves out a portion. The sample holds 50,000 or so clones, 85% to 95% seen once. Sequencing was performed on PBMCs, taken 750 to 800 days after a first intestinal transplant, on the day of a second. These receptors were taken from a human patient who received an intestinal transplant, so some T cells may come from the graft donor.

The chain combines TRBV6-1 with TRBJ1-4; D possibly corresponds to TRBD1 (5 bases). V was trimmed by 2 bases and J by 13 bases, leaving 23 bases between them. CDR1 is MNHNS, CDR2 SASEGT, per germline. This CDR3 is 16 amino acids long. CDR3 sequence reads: CASSELPGRGLEGLFF. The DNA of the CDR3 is TGTGCCAGCAGTGAACTCCCCGGTAGGGGTTTGGAGGGACTGTTTTTT.

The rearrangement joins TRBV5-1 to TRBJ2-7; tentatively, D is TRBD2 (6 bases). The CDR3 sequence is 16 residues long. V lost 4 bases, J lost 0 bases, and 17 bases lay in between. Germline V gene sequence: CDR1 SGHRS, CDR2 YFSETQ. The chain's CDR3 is CASSPGREWGSYEQYF. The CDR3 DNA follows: TGCGCCAGCAGCCCTGGTCGGGAGTGGGGCTCCTACGAGCAGTACTTC.

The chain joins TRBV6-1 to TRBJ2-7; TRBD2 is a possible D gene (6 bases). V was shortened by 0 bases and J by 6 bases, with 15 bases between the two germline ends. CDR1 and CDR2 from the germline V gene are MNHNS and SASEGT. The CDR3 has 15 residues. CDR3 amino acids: CASSEAAAGRREQYF. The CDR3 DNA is TGTGCCAGCAGTGAAGCTGCCGCAGGGAGGCGCGAGCAGTACTTC.

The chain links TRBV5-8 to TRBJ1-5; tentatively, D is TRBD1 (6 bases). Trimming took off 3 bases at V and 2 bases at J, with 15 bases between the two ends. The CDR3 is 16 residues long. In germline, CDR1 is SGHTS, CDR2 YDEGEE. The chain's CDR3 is CASSSGLGGGNQPQHF. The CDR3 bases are TGTGCCAGCAGCTCAGGGTTGGGGGGCGGCAATCAGCCCCAGCATTTT.

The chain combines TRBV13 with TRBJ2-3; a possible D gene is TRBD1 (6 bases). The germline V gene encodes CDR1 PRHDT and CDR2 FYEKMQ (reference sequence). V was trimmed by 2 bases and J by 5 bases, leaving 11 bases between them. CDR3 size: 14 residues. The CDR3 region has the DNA TGTGCCAGCAGCTTAAACAGGGCGCGAGATACGCAGTATTTT. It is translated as CASSLNRARDTQYF.

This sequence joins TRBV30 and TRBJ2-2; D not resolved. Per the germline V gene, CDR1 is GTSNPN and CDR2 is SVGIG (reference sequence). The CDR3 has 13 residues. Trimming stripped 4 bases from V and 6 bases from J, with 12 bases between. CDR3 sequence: CAWNPSSPGELFF. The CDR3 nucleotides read TGTGCCTGGAACCCCTCAAGTCCCGGGGAGCTGTTTTTT.

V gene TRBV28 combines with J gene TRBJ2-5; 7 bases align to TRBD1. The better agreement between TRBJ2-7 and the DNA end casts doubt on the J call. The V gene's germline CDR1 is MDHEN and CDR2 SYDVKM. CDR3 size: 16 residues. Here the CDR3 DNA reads TGTGCCAGCAGCCTTAGACAGGGCAGGCGACTATACGAGCAGTACTTC. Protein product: CASSLRQGRRLYEQYF.

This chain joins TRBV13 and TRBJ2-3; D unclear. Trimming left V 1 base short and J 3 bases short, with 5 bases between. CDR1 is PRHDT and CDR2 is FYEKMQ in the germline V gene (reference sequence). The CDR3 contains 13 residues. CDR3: CASSLDNTDTQYF. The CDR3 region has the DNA TGTGCCAGCAGCTTAGACAATACAGATACGCAGTATTTT.

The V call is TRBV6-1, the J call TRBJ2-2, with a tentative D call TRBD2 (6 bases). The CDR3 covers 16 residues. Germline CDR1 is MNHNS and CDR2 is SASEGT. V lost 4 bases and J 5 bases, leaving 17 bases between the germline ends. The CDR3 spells CASSAPDWAGTGELFF. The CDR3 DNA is TGTGCCAGCAGTGCCCCCGATTGGGCGGGGACCGGGGAGCTGTTTTTT.

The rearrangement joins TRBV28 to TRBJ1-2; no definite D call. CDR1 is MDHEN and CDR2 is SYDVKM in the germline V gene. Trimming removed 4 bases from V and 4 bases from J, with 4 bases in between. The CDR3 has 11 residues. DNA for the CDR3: TGTGCCAGCAGTTGGACCTATGGCTACACCTTC. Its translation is CASSWTYGYTF.